Listed below are T cell receptor beta chains from one sample, sequenced in a study of long-term antiretroviral therapy in people with HIV. The data were produced by immunoSEQ multiplex PCR, yet TCRdb's version contains in-frame clones alone and is incomplete. The sample includes tens of thousands of clones, around 85% of them seen just once. The specimen comprised unsorted PBMCs, sampled 1.5 years after starting antiretroviral therapy. These receptors were taken from a man in his late teens or twenties with HIV. The CDR3 runs from the conserved cysteine through the conserved F or W. D genes are given only for firm matches. Some rows have no size entry. The others give once, few or many, or a class for an expanded clone.

D,size,J,V,DNA,CDR3
TRBD1,.,TRBJ2-7,TRBV6-1,TGTGCCAGCAGTACCGGGACAGGACCCTACGAGCAGTACTTC,CASSTGTGPYEQYF
TRBD1,.,TRBJ1-4,TRBV11-3,TGTGCCAGCAGCCCGTTACAGGGGCGGGATGAAAAACTGTTTTTT,CASSPLQGRDEKLFF
TRBD1,.,TRBJ2-7,TRBV6-5,TGTGCCAGCAGCCAACAGGGGCCGAAACCCTACGAGCAGTACTTC,CASSQQGPKPYEQYF
TRBD2,once,TRBJ2-3,TRBV4-2,TGTGCCAGCAGCCCAAGCGGGGGAAGTGAGACAGATACGCAGTATTTT,CASSPSGGSETDTQYF
TRBD1,.,TRBJ1-2,TRBV28,TGTGCCAGCAGTTTACCGGGACAGGGCCACTATGGCTACACCTTC,CASSLPGQGHYGYTF
TRBD1,.,TRBJ2-7,TRBV28,TGTGCCAGCAGTAACACAGGGGGATCCTACGAGCAGTACTTC,CASSNTGGSYEQYF
.,.,TRBJ2-7,TRBV27,TGTGCCAGCAGTCGGGCCTACGAGCAGTACTTC,CASSRAYEQYF
.,few,TRBJ1-5,TRBV19,TGTGCCAGTAGTAGCTATTCCGTTGGCAATCAGCCCCAGCATTTT,CASSSYSVGNQPQHF
TRBD2,.,TRBJ2-7,TRBV27,TGTGCCACCAGCAGGCTAAGCGGGAGAAGCGAGCAGTACTTC,CATSRLSGRSEQYF
.,few,TRBJ2-6,TRBV9,TGTGCCAGCAGCGCCCACGGCGCAGGGGCCAACGTCCTGACTTTC,CASSAHGAGANVLTF
.,few,TRBJ2-7,TRBV4-3,TGCGCCAGCAGCCACGGTGGATGGGGCAATTCCTACGAGCAGTACTTC,CASSHGGWGNSYEQYF
.,.,TRBJ2-1,TRBV19,TGTGCCAGTAGTATAAGCTACAATGAGCAGTTCTTC,CASSISYNEQFF
TRBD2,.,TRBJ2-1,TRBV19,TGTGCCAGTAGTATAGAAAGGGAGGGGCCCTACAATGAGCAGTTCTTC,CASSIEREGPYNEQFF
.,few,TRBJ2-1,TRBV5-1,TGCGCCAGCAGCTTGGCCGGTCGGCAGGGGGGAAACTACAATGAGCAGTTCTTC,CASSLAGRQGGNYNEQFF
.,.,TRBJ2-1,TRBV5-1,TGCGCCAGCAGCATTCGGACGGGAAGCTCCTACAATGAGCAGTTCTTC,CASSIRTGSSYNEQFF
.,.,TRBJ2-1,TRBV28,TGTGCCAGCCGGTCCTCGGGGAATGAGCAGTTCTTC,CASRSSGNEQFF
.,few,TRBJ2-7,TRBV27,TGTGCCAGCAGTATCCGCGGGACAGTGGGCTACGAGCAGTACTTC,CASSIRGTVGYEQYF
.,.,TRBJ1-5,TRBV7-2,TGTGCCAGCAGCGAAAAACAGGGAGTACGCAATCAGCCCCAGCATTTT,CASSEKQGVRNQPQHF
TRBD1,.,TRBJ1-5,TRBV28,TGTGCCAGCAGTTTTGGGCCCGGTTCTACAGGGGGTTTTCAGCCCCAGCATTTT,CASSFGPGSTGGFQPQHF
TRBD1,.,TRBJ2-7,TRBV28,TGTGCCAGCAGTTTGGACAGGGTTAACGAGCAGTACTTC,CASSLDRVNEQYF
TRBD2,.,TRBJ2-1,TRBV18,TGTGCCAGCTCACCACTGTCTAGCGGGAGCTCCTACAATGAGCAGTTCTTC,CASSPLSSGSSYNEQFF
.,few,TRBJ1-2,TRBV19,TGTGCCAGTAGTATAGAGTGGGAGGACGGCATTGGTGGCTACACCTTC,CASSIEWEDGIGGYTF